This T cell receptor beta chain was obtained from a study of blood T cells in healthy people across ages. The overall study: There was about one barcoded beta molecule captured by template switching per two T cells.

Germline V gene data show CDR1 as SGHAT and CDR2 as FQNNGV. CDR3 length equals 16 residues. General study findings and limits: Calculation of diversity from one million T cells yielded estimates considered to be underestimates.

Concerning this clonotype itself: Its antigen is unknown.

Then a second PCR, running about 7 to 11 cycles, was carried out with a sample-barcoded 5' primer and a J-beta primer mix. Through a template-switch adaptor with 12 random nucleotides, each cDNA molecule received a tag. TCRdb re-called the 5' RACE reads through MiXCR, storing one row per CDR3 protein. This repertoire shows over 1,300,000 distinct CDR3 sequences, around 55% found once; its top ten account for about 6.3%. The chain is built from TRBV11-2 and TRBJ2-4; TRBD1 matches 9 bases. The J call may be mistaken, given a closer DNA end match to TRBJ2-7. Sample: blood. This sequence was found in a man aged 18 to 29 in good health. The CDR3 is CASRAGQGLLGYEQYF. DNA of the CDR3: TGTGCCAGCAGGGCGGGACAGGGCCTGTTGGGTTACGAGCAGTACTTC.